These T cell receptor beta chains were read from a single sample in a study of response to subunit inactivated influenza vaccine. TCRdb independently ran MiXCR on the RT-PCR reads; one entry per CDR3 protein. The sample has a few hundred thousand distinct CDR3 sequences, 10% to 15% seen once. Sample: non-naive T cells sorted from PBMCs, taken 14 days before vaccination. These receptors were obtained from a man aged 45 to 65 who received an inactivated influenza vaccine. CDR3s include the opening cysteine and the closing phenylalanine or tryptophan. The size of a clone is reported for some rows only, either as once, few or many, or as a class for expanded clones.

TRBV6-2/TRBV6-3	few	CASSSGTISTDTQYF
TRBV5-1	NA	CASSSATTGANSPLHF
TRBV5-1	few	CASSLNWGPYEQYF
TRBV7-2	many	CASSLTGGTGELFF
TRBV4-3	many	CASSQDGRRSGTSGRLAKNIQYF
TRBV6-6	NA	CASKASNSYEQYF
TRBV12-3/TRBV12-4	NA	CASSEQGDATEAFF
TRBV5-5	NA	CASSWRQWMEANEQFF
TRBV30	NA	CAWSVASGFTDTQYF
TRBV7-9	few	CASSLDAEHNEQFF
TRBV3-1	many	CASSRLVGTDTQYF
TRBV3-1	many	CASSARAYSSGANVLTF